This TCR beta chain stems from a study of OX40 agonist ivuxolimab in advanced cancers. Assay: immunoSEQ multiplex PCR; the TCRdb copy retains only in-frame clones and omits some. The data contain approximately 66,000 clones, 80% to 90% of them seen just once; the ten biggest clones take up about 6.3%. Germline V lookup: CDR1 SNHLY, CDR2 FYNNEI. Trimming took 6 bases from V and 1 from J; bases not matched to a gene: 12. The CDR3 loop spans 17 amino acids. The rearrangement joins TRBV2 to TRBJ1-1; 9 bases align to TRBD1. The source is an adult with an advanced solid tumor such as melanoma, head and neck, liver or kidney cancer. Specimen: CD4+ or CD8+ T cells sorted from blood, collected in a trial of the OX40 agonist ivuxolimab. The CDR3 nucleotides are TGTGCCAGCAGACTATTAACCGGGACAGGGAAGAACACTGAAGCTTTCTTT. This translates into CASRLLTGTGKNTEAFF.